This is a list of T cell receptor beta chains from one sample in a study of metastatic and nonmetastatic thyroid tumors. With MiXCR, TCRdb reprocessed the PCR reads. The table lists 75,000 to 100,000 clones, roughly 13% of them singletons. Specimen: blood. All receptors derive from a female donor with papillary thyroid cancer or a benign thyroid nodule (not recorded which). Some clones in this sample may be carry-over from other donors' samples. Both conserved end residues are part of each CDR3. The D gene is left open where the match is weak. Only some rows state a clone size, as once, few, many or a class for expanded clones.

V gene,D gene,J gene,clone size,CDR3 protein,CDR3 DNA
TRBV28,.,TRBJ1-4,many,CASSLGKVEKLFF,TGTGCCAGCAGTTTGGGGAAAGTTGAAAAACTGTTTTTT
TRBV13,.,TRBJ1-2,many,CASSLGLGGRSGYTF,TGTGCCAGCAGCTTAGGCCTAGGGGGTCGTTCTGGCTACACCTTC
TRBV6-1,TRBD1,TRBJ1-5,.,CASSEQGAEQPQHF,TGTGCCAGCAGTGAACAGGGGGCTGAACAGCCCCAGCATTTT
TRBV30,TRBD2,TRBJ2-3,.,CAWYTSGSTDTQYF,TGTGCCTGGTATACTAGCGGGAGCACAGATACGCAGTATTTT
TRBV7-2,.,TRBJ2-7,many,CASSLGQISYEQYF,TGTGCCAGCAGCTTAGGGCAGATTTCCTACGAGCAGTACTTC
TRBV20-1,TRBD1,TRBJ1-3,many,CSARGQGQENTIYF,TGCAGTGCTAGGGGACAGGGCCAAGAAAACACCATATATTTT
TRBV28,TRBD1,TRBJ2-7,.,CASSKDRLVVEQHF,TGTGCCAGCAGTAAGGACAGGTTGGTGGTCGAGCAGCACTTC
TRBV28,.,TRBJ1-1,many,CASSFLAESEEAFF,TGTGCCAGCAGTTTTTTGGCCGAATCTGAGGAAGCTTTCTTT
TRBV20-1,TRBD1,TRBJ1-2,many,CSAPLGQGYYGYTF,TGCAGTGCCCCCCTGGGACAGGGATACTATGGCTACACCTTC
TRBV4-1,.,TRBJ1-4,many,CASSQDRGLEGRGGEKLFF,TGCGCCAGCAGCCAAGATCGTGGGCTAGAGGGGAGGGGTGGTGAAAAACTGTTTTTT
TRBV7-8,.,TRBJ1-2,few,CASILFPRAVLSYVYTF,TGTGCCAGCATCTTATTCCCCAGAGCCGTACTGAGCTATGTCTACACCTTC
TRBV4-3,.,TRBJ2-2,many,CASSQTDWGGGELFF,TGCGCCAGCAGCCAGACGGACTGGGGAGGCGGGGAGCTGTTTTTT
TRBV2,.,TRBJ2-1,many,CASSERRLNEQFF,TGTGCCAGCAGTGAAAGGAGGCTGAATGAGCAGTTCTTC
TRBV5-1,TRBD2,TRBJ2-1,many,CASSPLAGGPYNEQFF,TGCGCCAGCAGCCCGTTAGCGGGAGGGCCGTACAATGAGCAGTTCTTC
TRBV5-4,TRBD2,TRBJ2-1,many,CASRSERAGGLSEQFF,TGTGCCAGCAGATCCGAGCGGGCGGGAGGGCTTAGCGAGCAGTTCTTC
TRBV27,.,TRBJ2-1,many,CASSSSPLFREQFF,TGTGCCAGCAGTTCATCCCCGCTGTTCCGTGAACAGTTCTTC
TRBV6-2/TRBV6-3,.,TRBJ2-1,many,CASSYSGFYNEQFF,TGTGCCAGCAGTTACTCAGGGTTTTACAATGAGCAGTTCTTC
TRBV2,.,TRBJ2-2,many,CASTQGSGELFF,TGTGCCAGCACCCAGGGGTCCGGGGAGCTGTTTTTT
TRBV11-2,.,TRBJ1-1,many,CASSPPYTEAFF,TGTGCCAGCAGCCCACCCTACACTGAAGCTTTCTTT
TRBV5-6,.,TRBJ2-7,many,CASSLVGGTYEQYF,TGTGCCAGCAGCTTGGTAGGGGGGACCTACGAGCAGTACTTC
TRBV10-2,.,TRBJ2-7,many,CANSGVAEQYF,TGCGCCAACTCAGGGGTGGCCGAGCAGTACTTC
TRBV2,.,TRBJ2-1,many,CASSEGGAYNEQFF,TGTGCCAGCAGTGAAGGCGGGGCCTACAATGAGCAGTTCTTC
TRBV10-1,TRBD2,TRBJ2-7,many,CASSWRGANYEQYF,TGCGCCAGCAGTTGGCGGGGGGCCAACTACGAGCAGTACTTC
TRBV2,.,TRBJ2-4,many,CATTPMETGFAKNIQYF,TGTGCCACCACCCCAATGGAAACAGGGTTCGCCAAAAACATTCAGTACTTC
TRBV6-2/TRBV6-3,.,TRBJ1-1,many,CASSYQSGAFF,TGTGCCAGCAGTTACCAAAGCGGAGCTTTCTTT
TRBV7-7,TRBD2,TRBJ2-1,many,CASSLDPGLAENNEQFF,TGTGCTAGCAGCTTAGATCCGGGACTAGCGGAAAACAATGAGCAGTTCTTC
TRBV6-2/TRBV6-3,TRBD2,TRBJ2-1,medium-sized,CASSYIRTSGASYNEQFF,TGTGCCAGCAGTTACATCCGGACTAGCGGGGCATCCTACAATGAGCAGTTCTTC
TRBV5-1,TRBD2,TRBJ2-7,many,CASSLVAGVHEQYF,TGCGCCAGCAGCTTAGTAGCGGGAGTACACGAGCAGTACTTC
TRBV18,TRBD2,TRBJ2-4,many,CASSRSGGKNIQYF,TGTGCCAGCTCACGTTCGGGAGGGAAAAACATTCAGTACTTC
TRBV20-1,.,TRBJ1-4,many,CSASRGRANEKLFF,TGCAGTGCTAGTAGGGGCCGTGCTAATGAAAAACTGTTTTTT
TRBV2,.,TRBJ2-7,few,CASICLFYEQYF,TGTGCCAGCATTTGCCTATTCTACGAGCAGTACTTC
TRBV4-2,TRBD2,TRBJ2-5,.,CASSQVPELAGVETQYF,TGTGCCAGCAGCCAAGTCCCCGAACTAGCGGGAGTAGAGACCCAGTACTTC
TRBV6-1,TRBD1,TRBJ2-7,many,CASRRRDRANYEQYF,TGTGCCAGCAGAAGGAGGGACAGGGCAAACTACGAGCAGTACTTC
TRBV20-1,TRBD1,TRBJ2-1,many,CSARGQGQVNEQFF,TGCAGTGCTAGGGGACAGGGACAAGTGAATGAGCAGTTCTTC
TRBV4-2,.,TRBJ2-3,.,CASSQEPVGTYTDTQYF,TGTGCCAGCAGCCAAGAGCCGGTAGGAACATACACAGATACGCAGTATTTT
TRBV4-3,.,TRBJ2-5,many,CASSQDPGRGETQYF,TGCGCCAGCAGCCAAGATCCGGGCAGGGGAGAGACCCAGTACTTC
TRBV7-2,TRBD1,TRBJ2-3,.,CASSYGQGTDTQYF,TGTGCCAGCAGCTATGGACAGGGCACAGATACGCAGTATTTT
TRBV18,.,TRBJ1-3,.,CASSRQTPSSGNTIYF,TGTGCCAGCTCACGGCAGACTCCCTCCTCTGGAAACACCATATATTTT
TRBV7-2,.,TRBJ2-3,many,CASSFVPTDTQYF,TGTGCCAGCAGCTTCGTCCCCACAGATACGCAGTATTTT
TRBV6-1,.,TRBJ2-2,few,CASSEVAVGELFF,TGTGCCAGCAGTGAGGTAGCGGTCGGGGAGCTGTTTTTT
TRBV6-1,TRBD2,TRBJ2-5,many,CASSHSSGSRATKTQYF,TGTGCCAGCAGTCATAGTAGCGGGAGTCGTGCGACAAAGACCCAGTACTTC
TRBV2,.,TRBJ2-3,few,CASTNLGDTDTQYF,TGTGCCAGCACAAACCTTGGGGATACAGATACGCAGTATTTT
TRBV7-2,.,TRBJ2-3,many,CASSPQSVGAPADTQYF,TGTGCCAGCAGCCCCCAAAGCGTAGGGGCCCCCGCAGATACGCAGTATTTT
TRBV30,.,TRBJ2-7,.,CAWNRPPGNEQYF,TGTGCCTGGAATCGGCCCCCAGGGAACGAGCAGTACTTC
TRBV3-1,TRBD2,TRBJ2-1,many,CASSQVGLAGGREQFF,TGTGCCAGCAGCCAAGTGGGACTAGCGGGAGGTCGCGAGCAGTTCTTC
TRBV3-1,TRBD2,TRBJ2-7,many,CASSRVLLASEQYF,TGTGCCAGCAGCCGCGTATTACTAGCGAGCGAGCAGTACTTC
TRBV7-8,TRBD2,TRBJ2-1,many,CASSSSGTRGVHEQFF,TGTGCCAGCAGCTCCTCCGGGACTAGAGGGGTCCATGAGCAGTTCTTC
TRBV10-3,.,TRBJ1-2,many,CAISESDGRSYTF,TGTGCCATCAGTGAGTCGGACGGACGGAGCTACACCTTC
TRBV2,.,TRBJ2-3,many,CASREGLLTDTQYF,TGTGCCAGCAGAGAGGGACTGCTCACAGATACGCAGTATTTT
TRBV20-1,TRBD2,TRBJ2-2,many,CSASGLAGARTGELFF,TGCAGTGCTTCCGGACTAGCGGGAGCTCGGACCGGGGAGCTGTTTTTT
TRBV3-1,TRBD2,TRBJ2-3,many,CASSLGLADSTDTQYF,TGTGCCAGCAGCCTCGGACTAGCGGACAGCACAGATACGCAGTATTTT